What follows are 19 T cell receptor beta chains derived from one specimen sequenced in a study of siplizumab effects on memory and regulatory T cells. Produced via immunoSEQ multiplex PCR; TCRdb's table is partial and in-frame only. This sample has roughly 100,000 clones, with 80% to 95% found just once. What was sequenced was non-Treg CD4+ T cells sorted from blood. These receptors came from a human donor in good health.

The V gene is TRBV2, the J gene TRBJ2-7; D call uncertain. Trimming shortened V by 6 bases and J by 7 bases, and 13 bases separated the two germline ends. This CDR3 contains 12 residues. Germline lookup yields CDR1 SNHLY and CDR2 FYNNEI. The CDR3, as DNA: TGTGCCAGCAGGGCGGACCTGGGGGAGCAGTACTTC. Amino acid sequence: CASRADLGEQYF.

This clone appeared a single time. The gene calls are TRBV19 and TRBJ1-2; 12 nucleotides line up with TRBD1. The germline CDR1 and CDR2 sequences are LNHDA and SQIVND (reference sequence). J was trimmed by 5 bases and V by 4 bases; bases with no gene match: 8. CDR3 length: 16 amino acids. CDR3: CASSNHPGQGAYGYTF. The CDR3 nucleotides are TGTGCCAGTAGTAACCACCCGGGACAGGGGGCGTATGGCTACACCTTC.

J is TRBJ2-5 and V is TRBV10-2, with a tentative D call TRBD2 (6 bases). With 2 bases removed from V and 6 bases from J, the gap between germline ends came to 10 bases. From germline, CDR1 is WSHSY and CDR2 SAAADI. The CDR3 spans 13 residues. Written as DNA, the CDR3 is TGCGCCAGCAGTGAGGTGGAGGGACAGACCCAGTACTTC. Its translation: CASSEVEGQTQYF.

The chain combines TRBV19 with TRBJ2-1, with 7 bases lining up with TRBD2. Germline assignment: CDR1 LNHDA and CDR2 SQIVND (reference sequence). The CDR3 consists of 17 residues. The junction had 15 bases not matched to a gene; V was cut back by 4 bases and J by 6 bases. In nucleotides, the CDR3 is TGTGCCAGTAGTACAAGACTAGCTACCTCGTTCCCCAATGAGCAGTTCTTC. This translates into CASSTRLATSFPNEQFF. The full variable domain, rest sourced from reference TRBV19 and TRBJ2-1, is DGGITQSPKYLFRKEGQNVTLSCEQNLNHDAMYWYRQDPGQGLRLIYYSQIVNDFQKGDIAEGYSVSREKKESFPLTVTSAQKNPTAFYLCASSTRLATSFPNEQFFGPGTRLTVL.

The chain joins TRBV19 to TRBJ2-7; 10 bases map to TRBD1. CDR3 length: 15 residues. The V gene's germline CDR1 is LNHDA and CDR2 SQIVND (reference sequence). The ends lost 3 bases at V and 5 bases at J; junction bases unmatched: 7. Here the CDR3 reads CASSILGQGSHEQYF. As DNA, the CDR3 is TGTGCCAGTAGTATTCTGGGACAGGGGTCCCACGAGCAGTACTTC. The whole variable domain, remainder taken from reference TRBV19 and TRBJ2-7, is DGGITQSPKYLFRKEGQNVTLSCEQNLNHDAMYWYRQDPGQGLRLIYYSQIVNDFQKGDIAEGYSVSREKKESFPLTVTSAQKNPTAFYLCASSILGQGSHEQYFGPGTRLTVT.

This clone was picked up one time. This sequence joins TRBV18 and TRBJ2-1, with D maybe TRBD1 (5 bases). The CDR3 loop spans 13 amino acids. Trimming cost V 2 bases and J 8 bases, with 10 bases left between them. From germline, CDR1 is KGHSH and CDR2 LQKENI. CDR3: CASSPRPRDEQFF. The CDR3, as DNA: TGTGCCAGCTCACCAAGACCCAGGGATGAGCAGTTCTTC. Together with reference TRBV18 and TRBJ2-1, the CDR3 gives the full variable domain: NAGVMQNPRHLVRRRGQEARLRCSPMKGHSHVYWYRQLPEEGLKFMVYLQKENIIDESGMPKERFSAEFPKEGPSILRIQQVVRGDSAAYFCASSPRPRDEQFFGPGTRLTVL.

This clone was detected only once. The genes are TRBV6-5 and TRBJ1-1; D remains unclear. V was cut by 5 bases and J by 2 bases, with 9 bases left in between. This CDR3 has 13 amino acids. Germline V lookup: CDR1 MNHEY, CDR2 SVGAGI. This CDR3 reads CASSLDKNTEAFF. In DNA form, the CDR3 reads TGTGCCAGCAGTCTTGATAAAAACACTGAAGCTTTCTTT.

This clone came up a few times. The chain has TRBV18 and TRBJ1-4; D gene uncertain. The V gene's germline CDR1 is KGHSH and CDR2 LQKENI. The CDR3 has 13 amino acids. Trimming shortened V by 4 bases and J by 3 bases, and 6 bases separated the two germline ends. The CDR3 sequence: CASSRGPNEKLFF. The CDR3 DNA reads TGTGCCAGCTCACGTGGGCCTAATGAAAAACTGTTTTTT.

This clone was observed a single time. This chain connects TRBV4-3 to TRBJ2-2; TRBD1 matches 9 bases. CDR1 and CDR2 from the germline V gene are LGHNA and YSLEER. Trimming cost V 3 bases and J 3 bases; bases outside gene matches: 11. This CDR3 is 18 amino acids long. The CDR3 nucleotides read TGCGCCAGCAGCCATTGGGGACAGGGAAGGTTTGACACCGGGGAGCTGTTTTTT. Encoded protein: CASSHWGQGRFDTGELFF.

The chain carries TRBV7-8 and TRBJ2-7; possibly TRBD2 for D (6 bases). With 1 base removed from V and 4 bases from J, the gap between germline ends came to 14 bases. The CDR3 totals 15 residues. The V gene's germline CDR1 is SGHVS and CDR2 FQNEAQ. CDR3 protein: CASSLVTGATYEQYF. The CDR3 DNA reads TGTGCCAGCAGCTTAGTTACGGGAGCGACTTACGAGCAGTACTTC.

Here the CDR3 reads CASSYLGQGRLYGYTF. CDR3 nucleotides: TGTGCCAGCAGTTACTTAGGACAGGGGCGGCTATATGGCTACACCTTC. The chain recombines TRBV6-5 with TRBJ1-2, with 9 bases aligning to TRBD1. Germline V gene lookup returns CDR1 MNHEY and CDR2 SVGAGI. The CDR3 is made up of 16 amino acids. After removal of 1 base from V and 5 bases from J, the junction contained 8 bases not matched to a gene.

The chain combines TRBV11-3 with TRBJ1-1, with D perhaps TRBD1 (5 bases). CDR1 and CDR2 from the germline V gene are SGHNT and YENEEA. The CDR3 runs to 15 residues. V lost 4 bases and J lost 1, with 13 bases in between. CDR3 sequence (DNA): TGTGCCAGCAGCTCCCGACAGATGCCGAACACTGAAGCTTTCTTT. Translation gives CASSSRQMPNTEAFF.

The chain couples TRBV30 to TRBJ2-3; 7 bases agree with TRBD1. Trimming took 3 bases from V and 2 from J; bases not matched to a gene: 8. The CDR3 contains 15 residues. Per germline, CDR1 GTSNPN and CDR2 SVGIG (reference sequence). The CDR3 DNA is TGTGCCTGGAGGGAGCGACAGGGTTACACAGATACGCAGTATTTT. Translated, it gives CAWRERQGYTDTQYF.

The J gene is TRBJ1-1, the V gene TRBV5-4, with TRBD1 as a possible D gene (6 bases). Germline values: CDR1 SGHNT, CDR2 YYREEE (reference sequence). With 4 bases removed from V and 4 bases from J, the gap between germline ends came to 17 bases. The CDR3 totals 15 residues. CDR3 residues: CASSPIGTGSTEAFF. In DNA form, the CDR3 reads TGTGCCAGCAGCCCAATAGGTACAGGGAGCACTGAAGCTTTCTTT. Together with reference TRBV5-4 and TRBJ1-1, the CDR3 gives the full variable domain: ETGVTQSPTHLIKTRGQQVTLRCSSQSGHNTVSWYQQALGQGPQFIFQYYREEENGRGNFPPRFSGLQFPNYSSELNVNALELDDSALYLCASSPIGTGSTEAFFGQGTRLTVV.

The rearrangement links TRBV29-1 to TRBJ1-4; 7 bases agree with TRBD1. The germline V gene has CDR1 SQVTM and CDR2 ANQGSEA. V was clipped by 7 bases and J by 8 bases; unmatched bases: 4. This CDR3 contains 11 residues. CDR3 bases: TGCAGCGCCGACAGGGACGAAAAACTGTTTTTT. It codes for CSADRDEKLFF. The variable domain in full, with the rest retrieved from reference TRBV29-1 and TRBJ1-4, is SAVISQKPSRDICQRGTSLTIQCQVDSQVTMMFWYRQQPGQSLTLIATANQGSEATYESGFVIDKFPISRPNLTFSTLTVSNMSPEDSSIYLCSADRDEKLFFGSGTQLSVL.

This chain joins TRBV30 and TRBJ1-2, with D perhaps TRBD1 (5 bases). With 2 bases removed from V and 7 bases from J, the gap between germline ends came to 8 bases. The CDR3 totals 11 residues. The germline V gene has CDR1 GTSNPN and CDR2 SVGIG (reference sequence). CDR3 amino acids: CAWSRDAGYTF. The CDR3 DNA is TGTGCCTGGAGTAGGGACGCTGGCTACACCTTC.

The V and J genes are TRBV30 and TRBJ1-5, with D perhaps TRBD1 (5 bases). The CDR3 runs to 14 residues. The germline CDR1 and CDR2 sequences are GTSNPN and SVGIG (reference sequence). Trimming stripped 2 bases from V and 1 base from J, with 9 bases between. The CDR3 bases are TGTGCCTGGAGTACGGGGGGAAGCAATCAGCCCCAGCATTTT. Protein: CAWSTGGSNQPQHF.

V gene TRBV2 combines with J gene TRBJ1-3; D gene unclear. There are 15 residues in the CDR3. Per germline, CDR1 SNHLY and CDR2 FYNNEI. Trimming removed 3 bases at V and 0 bases at J, with 9 bases between. CDR3 residues: CASSDRRSSGNTIYF. The CDR3 DNA reads as TGTGCCAGCAGTGATCGCAGGTCCTCTGGAAACACCATATATTTT.

The V call is TRBV7-3, the J call TRBJ2-1; no clear D. CDR1 is SGHTA and CDR2 is FQGTGA in the germline V gene. This CDR3 comprises 15 residues. V was pared by 5 bases and J by 7 bases, with 18 bases between. The CDR3 DNA is TGTGCCAGCAGCCCCAAACCTCTACAGCCGAATGAGCAGTTCTTC. It translates to CASSPKPLQPNEQFF.